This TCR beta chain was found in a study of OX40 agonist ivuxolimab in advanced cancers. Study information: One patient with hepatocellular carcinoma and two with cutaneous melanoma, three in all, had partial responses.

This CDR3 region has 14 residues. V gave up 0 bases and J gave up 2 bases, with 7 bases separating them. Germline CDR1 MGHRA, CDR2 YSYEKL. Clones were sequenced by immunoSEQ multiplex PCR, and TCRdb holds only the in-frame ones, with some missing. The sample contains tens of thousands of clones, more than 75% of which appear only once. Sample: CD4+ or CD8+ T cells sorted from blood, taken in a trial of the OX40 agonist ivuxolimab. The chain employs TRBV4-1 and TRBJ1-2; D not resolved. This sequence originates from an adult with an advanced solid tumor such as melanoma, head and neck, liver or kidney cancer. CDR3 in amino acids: CASSQEGLNYGYTF. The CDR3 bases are TGCGCCAGCAGCCAAGAAGGCCTAAACTATGGCTACACCTTC.